The 18 T cell receptor beta chains below come from one sample, sequenced in a study of shared clonotypes between healthy human individuals. Produced via immunoSEQ multiplex PCR; TCRdb's table is partial and in-frame only. The table shows millions of clones, with roughly 95% occurring only once. Terminally differentiated effector memory CD45RA+ cells were left out of the naive CD8 fraction, which was CD45RO-negative and positively selected for CCR7. Sequencing was performed on naive CD8+ T cells sorted from blood. Receptors originate from a man between 18 and 29 years old in good health.

The chain uses TRBV11-2 and TRBJ2-7, with D possibly being TRBD1 (6 bases). Germline V gene data show CDR1 as SGHAT and CDR2 as FQNNGV. Trimming shortened V by 0 bases and J by 3 bases, and 12 bases separated the two germline ends. The CDR3 length is 15 residues. For the CDR3, the DNA is TGTGCCAGCAGCTTAGAAGGGGGTGGAGACTACGAGCAGTACTTC. Protein sequence: CASSLEGGGDYEQYF.

V usage is TRBV30 and J usage is TRBJ2-1, with D perhaps matching TRBD1 (5 bases). Germline CDR1 and CDR2: GTSNPN and SVGIG (reference sequence). This CDR3 region has 12 residues. Trimming cost V 3 bases and J 5 bases, with 8 bases left between them. The CDR3 DNA reads TGTGCCTGGAGGACAGCTCACAATGAGCAGTTCTTC. As protein: CAWRTAHNEQFF.

The J gene is TRBJ2-2, the V gene TRBV28; D is undetermined. The V gene's germline CDR1 is MDHEN and CDR2 SYDVKM. The V gene lost 4 bases and the J gene lost 5 bases, with 14 bases spanning the gap. The CDR3 has 15 residues. The chain's CDR3 is CASSSATAWTGELFF. CDR3 nucleotide sequence: TGTGCCAGCAGTTCAGCAACGGCCTGGACCGGGGAGCTGTTTTTT.

The chain joins TRBV6-5 to TRBJ2-7, with D possibly being TRBD2 (6 bases). The CDR3 is made up of 14 amino acids. Germline V gives CDR1 MNHEY, CDR2 SVGAGI. Trimming cost V 0 bases and J 2 bases, with 8 bases left between them. The CDR3 loop is CASSYSRGPYEQYF. The CDR3 nucleotides read TGTGCCAGCAGTTACTCGCGGGGTCCCTACGAGCAGTACTTC.

This chain links TRBV9 with TRBJ2-2; 7 nucleotides match TRBD1. CDR3 length: 17 amino acids. Germline V lookup: CDR1 SGDLS, CDR2 YYNGEE. Trimming took 6 bases from V and 0 from J; bases not matched to a gene: 11. CDR3 amino acids: CASNQRRTGSNTGELFF. The CDR3, as DNA: TGTGCCAGCAACCAAAGGCGGACAGGTTCGAACACCGGGGAGCTGTTTTTT.

The V gene is TRBV7-9, the J gene TRBJ1-1; 10 bases align to TRBD1. After removal of 4 bases from V and 6 bases from J, the junction contained 11 bases not matched to a gene. CDR1 is SEHNR, CDR2 FQNEAQ, per germline (reference sequence). CDR3 length: 16 residues. CDR3 region: CASSWVPGQGKAEAFF. The CDR3 bases are TGTGCCAGCAGCTGGGTGCCGGGACAGGGGAAGGCTGAAGCTTTCTTT.

For this clone: One end of the junction fails to match germline, which may point to a read error. The V call is TRBV6-5, the J call TRBJ2-7, with 9 bases matching TRBD1. The CDR3 runs 15 residues. CDR1 and CDR2 (germline): MNHEY, SVGAGI. Here the CDR3 reads CASSYSPGTGSEQYF. As DNA, the CDR3 is TGTGCCAGCAGCTACTCGCCCGGGACAGGGAGCGAGCAGTACTTC.

V usage is TRBV19 and J usage is TRBJ2-7; 7 positions match TRBD1. The V segment lost 6 bases and the J segment 7 bases; nucleotides outside the gene matches: 9. Germline CDR1 is LNHDA and CDR2 is SQIVND (reference sequence). The CDR3 sequence is 13 residues long. In DNA, the CDR3 is TGTGCCAGTAGGGGGACAGTCAGTGGAGAGCAGTACTTC. Translating gives CASRGTVSGEQYF.

The chain joins TRBV7-9 to TRBJ2-7, with TRBD2 matching over 13 bases. The CDR3 is 16 residues long. V lost 5 bases and J lost 5; bases outside the gene matches: 9. The germline CDR1 and CDR2 sequences are SEHNR and FQNEAQ (reference sequence). Here the CDR3 DNA reads TGTGCCAGCAGCCCCTTCGGACTAGCGGGAGCGGACGAGCAGTACTTC. Its translation is CASSPFGLAGADEQYF.

This clone appeared a single time. V gene TRBV28 combines with J gene TRBJ1-5; D ambiguous. Trimming pared 4 bases from V and 4 bases from J, leaving 11 bases between. Germline V gene data show CDR1 as MDHEN and CDR2 as SYDVKM. CDR3 length equals 14 residues. This chain's CDR3 is CASSSLSTNQPQHF. CDR3 sequence (DNA): TGTGCCAGCAGTTCCCTCTCAACTAATCAGCCCCAGCATTTT.

This chain uses TRBV6-6 with TRBJ2-5, with TRBD1 matching over 7 bases. Germline V gene lookup returns CDR1 MNHNY and CDR2 SVGAGI (reference sequence). The CDR3 has 16 amino acids. The V and J ends lost 2 bases and 5 bases, in that order; junction bases with no gene match: 11. The CDR3 nucleotides read TGTGCCAGCAGTTACCCTCGGGACAGCCCCAGCGAGACCCAGTACTTC. It specifies CASSYPRDSPSETQYF.

For the CDR3, the DNA is TGCGCCAGCAGCGCCTCCCCGGGACAGGGGGGTTCGCGGTACTTC. Its translation: CASSASPGQGGSRYF. The rearrangement links TRBV4-1 to TRBJ2-7; 11 bases map to TRBD1. CDR3 length equals 15 residues. Germline V gene data show CDR1 as MGHRA and CDR2 as YSYEKL. After removal of 5 bases from V and 12 bases from J, the junction contained 15 bases not matched to a gene.

The chain joins TRBV6-5 to TRBJ2-3; 9 bases fit TRBD1. J lost 6 bases, V lost 0 bases, and 7 bases had no gene match. Germline V gene lookup returns CDR1 MNHEY and CDR2 SVGAGI. The CDR3 is 16 residues long. The CDR3 DNA reads as TGTGCCAGCAGTTACTCGGCAACAGGGGGCTGGGATACGCAGTATTTT. Its protein product is CASSYSATGGWDTQYF.

The chain uses TRBV6-1 and TRBJ2-3; D uncertain. V was clipped by 2 bases and J by 2 bases, with 14 bases between them. This CDR3 comprises 16 residues. The V gene's germline CDR1 is MNHNS and CDR2 SASEGT. This chain's CDR3 is CASSELVVKATDTQYF. The CDR3 DNA reads as TGTGCCAGCAGTGAACTTGTGGTTAAGGCCACAGATACGCAGTATTTT.

This rearrangement joins TRBV7-3 to TRBJ2-7; either TRBD1 or TRBD2 may supply D (6 bases each). Looked up from germline, CDR1 is SGHTA and CDR2 is FQGTGA. V was trimmed by 1 base and J by 6 bases, leaving 13 bases between them. The CDR3 consists of 14 residues. CDR3 residues: CASSLSGGPSEQYF. In nucleotides, the CDR3 is TGTGCCAGCAGCTTAAGTGGGGGGCCGAGCGAGCAGTACTTC.

The gene calls are TRBV5-1 and TRBJ1-1; D uncertain. V lost 9 bases, J lost 4 bases, and 16 bases lay in between. The germline V gene has CDR1 SGHRS and CDR2 YFSETQ. The CDR3 is 13 residues long. The CDR3 loop reads CATNEGAGTEAFF. As DNA, the CDR3 is TGCGCCACCAATGAGGGCGCGGGCACTGAAGCTTTCTTT.

This CDR3 is CASRTGGNNEQFF. In DNA form, the CDR3 reads TGTGCCAGTAGAACAGGTGGGAACAATGAGCAGTTCTTC. J is TRBJ2-1 and V is TRBV19; D possibly corresponds to TRBD1 (5 bases). The germline V and J ends were trimmed by 6 bases and 5 bases, with 11 bases remaining between them. The CDR3 contains 13 residues. CDR1 and CDR2 from the germline V gene are LNHDA and SQIVND (reference sequence). Supplemented by reference TRBV19 and TRBJ2-1, the full variable domain reads DGGITQSPKYLFRKEGQNVTLSCEQNLNHDAMYWYRQDPGQGLRLIYYSQIVNDFQKGDIAEGYSVSREKKESFPLTVTSAQKNPTAFYLCASRTGGNNEQFFGPGTRLTVL.

The rearrangement links TRBV5-1 to TRBJ2-7; D is perhaps TRBD1 (5 bases). Germline-derived CDR1 and CDR2 are SGHRS and YFSETQ. Trimming stripped 0 bases from V and 5 bases from J, with 9 bases between. This CDR3 is built from 13 residues. The CDR3 reads CASSLAGNNEQYF. The DNA for the CDR3 is TGCGCCAGCAGCTTGGCAGGGAACAACGAGCAGTACTTC.